The next 26 T cell receptor beta chains were all read from a single sample in a study of T-cell memory formation after mild COVID-19. One entry per CDR3 protein results from TCRdb running MiXCR on the 5' RACE reads. Of some 150,000 distinct CDR3 sequences listed, less than 20% are singletons. Sequencing was performed on PBMCs or a T cell subset sorted from them (not recorded which). The origin of the receptors is an adult woman who had mild COVID-19 (a few samples of this study predate the infection). Cell type and time point are not known.

This clonotype occurred a few times. The chain has TRBV29-1 and TRBJ2-3; D not resolved. V was pared by 4 bases and J by 1 base, with 6 bases between. CDR1 is SQVTM and CDR2 is ANQGSEA in the germline V gene. CDR3 length: 12 residues. CDR3 protein: CSVAGGTDTQYF. Here the CDR3 DNA reads TGCAGCGTTGCTGGGGGCACAGATACGCAGTATTTT.

This clonotype was found a few times. This chain connects TRBV10-3 to TRBJ2-3; 8 bases line up with TRBD2. CDR3 size: 19 residues. Germline V lookup: CDR1 ENHRY, CDR2 SYGVKD. V shed 8 bases and J 0 bases; nucleotides not matched to a gene: 19. This CDR3 reads CAIFNGLAGRPTSTDTQYF. The CDR3 nucleotides are TGTGCCATCTTTAATGGTCTAGCGGGTCGCCCGACTAGCACAGATACGCAGTATTTT.

This clonotype has only a few counts. The chain employs TRBV15 and TRBJ2-7, with no clear D. The CDR3 runs to 12 residues. The germline V gene encodes CDR1 LNHNV and CDR2 YYDKDF (reference sequence). The V gene lost 1 base and the J gene lost 2 bases, with 3 bases spanning the gap. The CDR3 is CATSRVPYEQYF. The CDR3 nucleotides are TGTGCCACCAGCAGAGTGCCCTACGAGCAGTACTTC.

V usage is TRBV5-1 and J usage is TRBJ2-3; no clear D gene. Germline assignment: CDR1 SGHRS and CDR2 YFSETQ. The germline V and J ends were trimmed by 2 bases and 1 base, with 17 bases remaining between them. This CDR3 spans 17 amino acids. In nucleotides, the CDR3 is TGCGCCAGCAGCTTCGGGTCCTCCTTAGTGGGCACAGATACGCAGTATTTT. Its protein is CASSFGSSLVGTDTQYF.

This clonotype has only a few counts. The rearrangement uses TRBV5-5 and TRBJ2-3, with D uncertain. Trimming cost V 4 bases and J 4 bases, with 13 bases left between them. Germline V gene data show CDR1 as SGHKS and CDR2 as YYEKEE (reference sequence). The CDR3 covers 14 residues. The CDR3 is CASSLEIPADTQYF. In DNA, the CDR3 is TGTGCCAGCAGCCTGGAGATTCCCGCAGATACGCAGTATTTT.

Only a few counts were recorded for this clonotype. The chain joins TRBV12-3 or TRBV12-4 to TRBJ2-5; D not certain. The V gene lost 7 bases and the J gene lost 4 bases, with 16 bases spanning the gap. The CDR3 totals 14 residues. CDR3 nucleotides: TGTGCCAGCACCATATCGGGCGGCGGAGAGACCCAGTACTTC. Protein: CASTISGGGETQYF.

The sample holds a few counts of this clonotype. DNA for the CDR3: TGTGCCAGCAAGGCAGGGACAGGACACCGCGAGCAGTACTTC. It codes for CASKAGTGHREQYF. This chain uses TRBV2 with TRBJ2-7; TRBD1 agrees at 8 bases. Unmatched junction bases numbered 11, after V lost 7 bases and J lost 6 bases. The V gene's germline CDR1 is SNHLY and CDR2 FYNNEI. The CDR3 spans 14 residues.

This clonotype was seen more than once but under ten times. The V call is TRBV6-2 or TRBV6-3, the J call TRBJ2-7; 9 bases line up with TRBD2. V lost 0 bases, J lost 4 bases, and 4 bases stayed unmatched. CDR1 MNHEY and CDR2 SVGEGT come from the germline V gene. CDR3 size: 15 residues. Here the CDR3 reads CASSYSLAGTYEQYF. In DNA, the CDR3 is TGTGCCAGCAGTTACTCTCTAGCGGGAACGTACGAGCAGTACTTC.

The chain employs TRBV9 and TRBJ1-3, with D hard to call. The germline V and J ends were trimmed by 0 bases and 2 bases, with 12 bases remaining between them. The length of the CDR3 is 16 residues. Looked up from germline, CDR1 is SGDLS and CDR2 is YYNGEE. The CDR3 coding sequence is TGTGCCAGCAGCGTAGATATCGGTATTACTGGAAACACCATATATTTT. It codes for CASSVDIGITGNTIYF.

V and J are TRBV7-6 and TRBJ2-1, with D perhaps TRBD1 or TRBD2 (5 bases each). V was cut by 4 bases and J by 3 bases, with 13 bases left in between. The CDR3 has 15 residues. In germline, CDR1 is SGHVS, CDR2 FNYEAQ. CDR3 region: CASSSPGRLYNEQFF. The CDR3 region has the DNA TGTGCCAGCAGCTCCCCGGGACGTCTCTACAATGAGCAGTTCTTC.

This clonotype has more than one count but fewer than ten. The chain is built from TRBV24-1 and TRBJ2-1; possible D gene TRBD2, 7 bases. V was shortened by 1 base and J by 0 bases, with 12 bases between the two germline ends. Germline-derived CDR1 and CDR2 are KGHDR and SFDVKD. The CDR3 covers 17 residues. The CDR3 region has the DNA TGTGCCACCAGTGATTTTAAGGGGGGGAGCTCCTACAATGAGCAGTTCTTC. Its translation: CATSDFKGGSSYNEQFF.

The chain carries TRBV12-3 or TRBV12-4 and TRBJ1-2; TRBD1 agrees at 10 bases. The CDR3 spans 14 residues. The J segment lost 3 bases and the V segment lost 5 bases, leaving 3 bases of the junction unmatched. The DNA for the CDR3 is TGTGCCAGCAGTCCAGGGACAGGGGACTATGGCTACACCTTC. It encodes CASSPGTGDYGYTF.

This clonotype has just a few counts. The chain links TRBV13 to TRBJ2-5; 7 positions agree with TRBD2. In germline, CDR1 is PRHDT, CDR2 FYEKMQ (reference sequence). This CDR3 contains 18 residues. V lost 5 bases, J lost 2 bases, and 17 bases stayed unmatched. The CDR3, as DNA: TGTGCCAGCAGCCAACCGCGGGCCCTAGCGGACTCACAAGAGACCCAGTACTTC. It yields the protein CASSQPRALADSQETQYF.

The table lists this clonotype with a few counts. This chain connects TRBV20-1 to TRBJ2-1; TRBD2 matches at 15 bases. After removal of 4 bases from V and 8 bases from J, the junction contained 12 bases not matched to a gene. This CDR3 has 17 amino acids. Per germline, CDR1 DFQATT and CDR2 SNEGSKA (reference sequence). CDR3 DNA sequence: TGCAGTGCTACGGGACTAGCGGGAGGAGGCTTGGGCGATGAGCAGTTCTTC. Translated: CSATGLAGGGLGDEQFF.

This clonotype was seen a few times. The V call is TRBV10-3, the J call TRBJ2-2, with a tentative D call TRBD1 (6 bases). Germline CDR1 ENHRY, CDR2 SYGVKD. The CDR3 is made up of 13 amino acids. V was trimmed by 11 bases and J by 1 base, leaving 11 bases between them. The CDR3 DNA reads TGTGCCTCACGGACAGAGAACACCGGGGAGCTGTTTTTT. Translated, it gives CASRTENTGELFF.

This chain links TRBV5-4 with TRBJ2-3, with unresolved D. Germline loops: CDR1 SGHNT, CDR2 YYREEE (reference sequence). V lost 4 bases and J lost 2, with 11 bases in between. The length of the CDR3 is 14 residues. CDR3 protein: CASSRWGTTDTQYF. Written as DNA, the CDR3 is TGTGCCAGCAGCCGGTGGGGAACCACAGATACGCAGTATTTT.

This clonotype has at least ten counts. This sequence joins TRBV4-2 and TRBJ2-3, with unresolved D. This CDR3 is 11 amino acids long. Deletions cut 5 bases from V and 6 bases from J, with 6 bases between. Germline values: CDR1 LGHNA, CDR2 YNFKEQ. CDR3 residues: CASSESDTQYF. In DNA, the CDR3 is TGTGCCAGCAGCGAAAGCGATACGCAGTATTTT.

This sequence joins TRBV19 and TRBJ1-1, with 10 bases lining up with TRBD1. Looked up from germline, CDR1 is LNHDA and CDR2 is SQIVND (reference sequence). V gave up 5 bases and J gave up 3 bases; unmatched junction bases: 0. This CDR3 is built from 13 residues. The CDR3 DNA sequence: TGTGCCAGTAGTGGACAGGGGGACACTGAAGCTTTCTTT. As protein: CASSGQGDTEAFF.

This clonotype was detected many times. The V call is TRBV29-1, the J call TRBJ2-5, with D maybe TRBD2 (5 bases). The V end was cut by 7 bases, the J end by 7 bases, with 13 bases between. Per germline, CDR1 SQVTM and CDR2 ANQGSEA. CDR3 length: 11 amino acids. CDR3 nucleotide sequence: TGCAGCGGGAGGATTCGGGGGACCCAGTACTTC. Translation gives CSGRIRGTQYF.

This clonotype has only a few counts. This chain joins TRBV6-2 or TRBV6-3 and TRBJ2-1, with 8 bases aligning to TRBD2. CDR1 MNHEY and CDR2 SVGEGT come from the germline V gene. Unmatched junction bases numbered 8, after V lost 6 bases and J lost 10 bases. The CDR3 is made up of 13 amino acids. CDR3 bases: TGTGCCAGCAGAAGTAGCGGGACTGAAGAGCAGTTCTTC. Translating it yields CASRSSGTEEQFF.

The CDR3 loop reads CASSQGPTPSGGFSGELFF. The CDR3 DNA reads TGTGCCAGCAGTCAGGGCCCAACGCCTAGCGGGGGCTTCAGCGGGGAGCTGTTTTTT. The chain carries TRBV12-3 or TRBV12-4 and TRBJ2-2; 10 bases agree with TRBD2. V shed 5 bases, J shed 7 bases, and the junction held 19 bases outside the gene matches. This CDR3 spans 19 amino acids.

The chain uses TRBV5-1 and TRBJ2-1, with 8 bases aligning to TRBD1. J lost 10 bases, V lost 0 bases, and 9 bases had no gene match. Per germline, CDR1 SGHRS and CDR2 YFSETQ. The CDR3 spans 15 residues. In DNA, the CDR3 is TGCGCCAGCAGCTTGGGGACAGGGTCGAGCTGGGAGCAGTTCTTC. The encoded protein is CASSLGTGSSWEQFF.

This clonotype was observed a few times. The J gene is TRBJ2-5, the V gene TRBV7-2, with a weak D call TRBD1 (6 bases). This CDR3 region has 14 residues. V lost 5 bases and J 4 bases, leaving 14 bases between the germline ends. Germline values: CDR1 SGHTA, CDR2 FQGNSA. In DNA form, the CDR3 reads TGTGCCAGCAGCCGAGCAGGGGTCACAGAGACCCAGTACTTC. Its translation is CASSRAGVTETQYF.

The sample holds a few counts of this clonotype. The chain has TRBV6-2 or TRBV6-3 and TRBJ2-1, with a possible D match to TRBD1 (5 bases). In germline, CDR1 is MNHEY, CDR2 SVGEGT. Trimming took off 6 bases at V and 9 bases at J, with 18 bases between the two ends. The CDR3 length is 14 residues. CDR3 amino acids: CASSPPQGLGEQFF. The CDR3 DNA reads as TGTGCCAGCAGCCCGCCGCAGGGTCTGGGTGAGCAGTTCTTC.

This chain joins TRBV12-3 or TRBV12-4 and TRBJ2-5, with 9 bases lining up with TRBD2. The CDR3 extends over 13 amino acids. Trimming removed 7 bases from V and 3 bases from J; junction bases left unmatched: 3. As DNA, the CDR3 is TGTGCCAGCACCCTAGCGGGGAAAGAGACCCAGTACTTC. Translation: CASTLAGKETQYF.

In its sample, this clonotype was seen a few times. The chain carries TRBV5-1 and TRBJ1-5; D ambiguous. The ends were cut back, 4 bases at V and 1 base at J, with 12 bases in the middle. The CDR3 extends over 15 amino acids. The germline V gene has CDR1 SGHRS and CDR2 YFSETQ. The CDR3 region is CASSPGGLSNQPQHF. CDR3 DNA: TGCGCCAGCAGCCCTGGAGGCTTGAGCAATCAGCCCCAGCATTTT.